The rows below give T cell receptor beta chains drawn from one sample of a study of cytomegalovirus exposure and HLA in healthy donors. Assay used: immunoSEQ multiplex PCR; TCRdb lists only in-frame clones, some missing. The table has roughly 120,000 clones, 75% to 90% seen once. The sample consisted of PBMCs. The source of these receptors is a man aged 18 to 35 in good health and CMV-seropositive. Both conserved end residues are part of each CDR3. D genes are given only for firm matches. Clone size, where shown, is once, few, many, or a class for clones that have expanded.

j_call,v_call,clone_size,d_call,cdr3_nt,cdr3_aa
TRBJ2-7,TRBV28,few,TRBD2,TGTGCCAGCAGTTCGCCGGGAGGACCCTACGAGCAGTACTTC,CASSSPGGPYEQYF
TRBJ1-2,TRBV7-2,.,TRBD1,TGTGCCAGCAGCTCGCCGGGACAGGCTAACTATGGCTACACCTTC,CASSSPGQANYGYTF
TRBJ2-3,TRBV28,.,TRBD2,TGTGCCAGCAGTGATGACTGGCTAGCGGGGGGTAATTCTGCAGATACGCAGTATTTT,CASSDDWLAGGNSADTQYF
TRBJ2-7,TRBV7-9,.,.,TGTGCCAGCAGCTTAGCTGTAAACTCCTACGAGCAGTACTTC,CASSLAVNSYEQYF
TRBJ1-2,TRBV5-1,.,.,TGCGCCAGCAGCTTAGCAGGGGACTATGGCTACACCTTC,CASSLAGDYGYTF
TRBJ1-2,TRBV6-1,few,TRBD1,TGTGCCAGCATGAGGACAGGGGCCTATGGCTACACCTTC,CASMRTGAYGYTF
TRBJ1-1,TRBV9,.,.,TGTGCCAGCAGCGGACAGGCTTTCTTT,CASSGQAFF
TRBJ2-6,TRBV18,few,TRBD1,TGTGCCAGCTCACCACGGGGACAGGGGTCTGGGGCCAACGTCCTGACTTTC,CASSPRGQGSGANVLTF
TRBJ2-5,TRBV11-3,.,TRBD2,TGTGCCAGCAGCTACGGGACTAGCTTGCAAGAGACCCAGTACTTC,CASSYGTSLQETQYF
TRBJ2-2,TRBV5-1,.,.,TGCGCCAGCAGCTTGGTGCAGGTGGGCACCGGGGAGCTGTTTTTT,CASSLVQVGTGELFF
TRBJ2-5,TRBV10-1,.,TRBD2,TGCGCCAGCAGTGAGTCCAAAGCGGGGGGAGAGACCCAGTACTTC,CASSESKAGGETQYF
TRBJ1-1,TRBV14,.,TRBD1,TGTGCCAGCAGCCAAGAACAGGGGACTGAAGCTTTCTTT,CASSQEQGTEAFF
TRBJ1-1,TRBV11-2,.,.,TGTGCCAGCAGCTTAGGAGGGGGGGTAACTGAAGCTTTCTTT,CASSLGGGVTEAFF
TRBJ1-5,TRBV15,.,.,TGTGCCACCAGCATCCGGTCAGGGGCTGATCAGCCCCAGCATTTT,CATSIRSGADQPQHF
TRBJ2-7,TRBV5-5,once,TRBD1,TGTGCCAGCAGCTTGAGTATAGACAGGGCCTACGAGCAGTACTTC,CASSLSIDRAYEQYF
TRBJ1-6,TRBV5-1,.,TRBD1,TGCGCCAGCAGCCTACAGACAGGGAATAATTCACCCCTCCACTTT,CASSLQTGNNSPLHF
TRBJ1-1,TRBV19,.,TRBD1,TGTGCCAGTAAACCGGGACAGGAGTTAATGAACACTGAAGCTTTCTTT,CASKPGQELMNTEAFF
TRBJ2-1,TRBV6-4,few,.,TGTGCCAGCAGCCCACTAGCTCTTGGGGACGAGCAGTTCTTC,CASSPLALGDEQFF
TRBJ2-7,TRBV6-5,.,.,TGTGCCAGCATGGACCAGGGCAATGACTACGAGCAGTACTTC,CASMDQGNDYEQYF
TRBJ2-7,TRBV18,.,.,TGTGCCAGCTCTACCAACGGGGGGCGCGGGGAGCAGTACTTC,CASSTNGGRGEQYF
TRBJ2-5,TRBV5-1,.,.,TGCGCCAGCAGCTCCGGGCTAGAGGGAGAGACCCAGTACTTC,CASSSGLEGETQYF
TRBJ1-1,TRBV6-5,.,.,TGTGCCAGCACCCACGCCGGGAGGAGCACTGAAGCTTTCTTT,CASTHAGRSTEAFF
TRBJ2-7,TRBV10-2,.,TRBD1,TGCGCCAGCGGCGGGACAGGGGGGTTCGAGCAGTACTTC,CASGGTGGFEQYF
TRBJ1-1,TRBV7-9,.,.,TGTGCCAGCAGCCCGACTGGAGAAGCTTTCTTT,CASSPTGEAFF
TRBJ2-7,TRBV2,.,.,TGTGCCAGCAGTGAAAACAGGGTACGGGCTTACGAGCAGTACTTC,CASSENRVRAYEQYF
TRBJ1-4,TRBV5-1,.,TRBD1,TGCGCCAGCAGCTTGGTAGAGGCAGGGGGTGAAAAACTGTTTTTT,CASSLVEAGGEKLFF
TRBJ2-7,TRBV5-1,once,.,TGCGCCAGCAGCTTAACCAGGGGCTACGAGCAGTACTTC,CASSLTRGYEQYF
TRBJ2-5,TRBV2,.,.,TGTGCCAGCAGGGCAGTCCAAGAGACCCAGTACTTC,CASRAVQETQYF
TRBJ1-2,TRBV14,.,TRBD1,TGTGCCAGCAGCCCGGGACAGAACTATGGCTACACCTTC,CASSPGQNYGYTF
TRBJ2-7,TRBV12-5,.,TRBD1,TGTGCTAGTGGTTTGACTCTGGGACAGCCCTCCTACGAGCAGTACTTC,CASGLTLGQPSYEQYF
TRBJ1-1,TRBV14,.,.,TGTGCCAGCAGCCGCCCAGACAGCACTGAAGCTTTCTTT,CASSRPDSTEAFF
TRBJ1-1,TRBV9,.,.,TGTGCCAGCAGCGTAGAAGGTGGAGGGTTCAGAAACACTGAAGCTTTCTTT,CASSVEGGGFRNTEAFF
TRBJ2-1,TRBV19,.,TRBD2,TGTGCCAGTATCAGCGGGGGGGCCCCCGGCAATGAGCAGTTCTTC,CASISGGAPGNEQFF
TRBJ1-2,TRBV19,.,.,TGTGCCAGTAGTATGGACAGCCAGACTAACTATGGCTACACCTTC,CASSMDSQTNYGYTF
TRBJ1-4,TRBV18,.,TRBD1,TGTGCCAGCTCACCCGCAAGTACAGGGGTTGGTGAAAAACTGTTTTTT,CASSPASTGVGEKLFF
TRBJ2-7,TRBV10-2,.,.,TGCGCCAGCAGAGGTCCCTTACAGGGAAACGAGCAGTACTTC,CASRGPLQGNEQYF